This section outlines one T cell receptor (beta chain) sequence together with its context. Antigen specificity is unknown. This sample was included in a study of T cell responses to AZD1222 COVID-19 vaccine. Clones were read by immunoSEQ multiplex PCR, and TCRdb kept only the in-frame ones, dropping some. The sample carries 120,000 or so clones, approximately 90% recorded once. The CDR3 contains 15 residues. V dropped 3 bases and J dropped 1 base, with 10 bases sitting between them. CDR1 is LGHDT and CDR2 is YNNKEL in the germline V gene (reference sequence). Overall study findings and caveats: Most donors were white British, females outnumbered males, and clonal diversity was possibly underestimated.

The TCR sequence derives from an adult in good health. The chain recombines TRBV3-1 (or the pseudogene TRBV3-2) with TRBJ1-5, with D possibly matching TRBD1 (6 bases). The source was peripheral blood, collected on day 0 of AZD1222 vaccination. The CDR3 region is CASSQRGTSNQPQHF. CDR3 DNA: TGTGCCAGCAGCCAGAGGGGGACGAGCAATCAGCCCCAGCATTTT.